These 23 T cell receptor beta chains came from one sample sequenced in a study of Ad26.COV2.S vaccination and SARS-CoV-2 variants. Data came from immunoSEQ multiplex PCR; TCRdb stores just in-frame clones and leaves some out. The profile shows fewer than 500,000 clones, around 90% of them singletons. Treatment indicated: roughly 20 received Ad26.COV2.S at low or high dose, single or two shots; 5 received placebo; per-sample allocation not given. Sampling was done on day 63 after the first vaccine or placebo injection. Sequences were derived from peripheral blood, sampled in a trial of Ad26.COV2.S vaccine versus placebo. These receptors all stem from a person between 18 and 59 years old who received the Ad26.COV2.S COVID-19 vaccine or a placebo.

The chain couples TRBV29-1 to TRBJ2-4, with unresolved D. V was clipped by 0 bases and J by 8 bases, with 5 bases between them. The CDR3 spans 11 residues. The germline CDR1 and CDR2 sequences are SQVTM and ANQGSEA. The DNA of the CDR3 is TGCAGCGTTGAAGATGAAGACATTCAGTACTTC. As protein: CSVEDEDIQYF.

The V call is TRBV2, the J call TRBJ1-5; D might be TRBD1 (6 bases). Germline lookup yields CDR1 SNHLY and CDR2 FYNNEI. The V end was cut by 6 bases, the J end by 1 base, with 7 bases between. The CDR3 spans 13 residues. CDR3 residues: CASSGQSNQPQHF. CDR3 in DNA: TGTGCCAGCAGCGGACAGAGCAATCAGCCCCAGCATTTT.

This clone was picked up one time. The chain uses TRBV6-2 or TRBV6-3 and TRBJ2-1, with 15 nucleotides matching TRBD2. The CDR3 covers 20 residues. The germline gives CDR1 MNHEY, CDR2 SVGEGT. V trimming: 6 bases; J trimming: 2 bases; junction bases outside the gene matches: 14. The CDR3 spells CASSPISPGLAGGTYNEQFF. CDR3 nucleotides: TGTGCCAGCAGCCCAATCTCCCCGGGACTAGCGGGAGGAACCTACAATGAGCAGTTCTTC.

The chain has TRBV5-4 and TRBJ1-5; 7 bases agree with TRBD1. The germline V gene has CDR1 SGHNT and CDR2 YYREEE (reference sequence). This CDR3 spans 14 amino acids. Unmatched junction bases numbered 1, after V lost 2 bases and J lost 2 bases. The CDR3 spells CASSFTGGNQPQHF. CDR3 DNA: TGTGCCAGCAGCTTTACAGGGGGCAATCAGCCCCAGCATTTT. Variable domain in full (rest from reference TRBV5-4 and TRBJ1-5): ETGVTQSPTHLIKTRGQQVTLRCSSQSGHNTVSWYQQALGQGPQFIFQYYREEENGRGNFPPRFSGLQFPNYSSELNVNALELDDSALYLCASSFTGGNQPQHFGDGTRLSIL.

The chain carries TRBV18 and TRBJ1-6; 7 bases agree with TRBD1. V lost 1 base and J lost 9; bases outside the gene matches: 15. Germline V gene data show CDR1 as KGHSH and CDR2 as LQKENI. The length of the CDR3 is 18 residues. The CDR3 coding sequence is TGTGCCAGCTCACCACTTGATCCCACAGGGGCCGCGGTTTCACCCCTCCACTTT. Protein: CASSPLDPTGAAVSPLHF.

With respect to this clone: One end of the junction is discordant with germline, which a read error may explain. The V gene is TRBV3-1 (or the pseudogene TRBV3-2), the J gene TRBJ1-3; tentatively, D is TRBD1 (5 bases). The CDR3 sequence is 12 residues long. CDR1 and CDR2 (germline): LGHDT, YNNKEL (reference sequence). The CDR3 loop reads CASSSHGDGPFF. For the CDR3, the DNA is TGTGCCAGCAGCTCTCACGGGGACGGCCCGTTTTTT.

This clone was recorded once. The rearrangement links TRBV27 to TRBJ2-7; 10 bases fit TRBD2. The CDR3 is 16 residues long. Losses at the gene ends were 5 bases for V and 0 bases for J; bases not matched to a gene: 7. From germline, CDR1 is MNHEY and CDR2 SMNVEV (reference sequence). The CDR3 coding sequence is TGTGCCAGCAGTGAAGTAGCGGGAGGCAGCTCCTACGAGCAGTACTTC. Its protein product is CASSEVAGGSSYEQYF.

CDR3 region: CASSPLGMNTEAFF. The DNA of the CDR3 is TGTGCCAGCAGCCCATTAGGGATGAACACTGAAGCTTTCTTT. J is TRBJ1-1 and V is TRBV7-2; D is ambiguous. Germline V CDR1 and CDR2: SGHTA, FQGNSA. The CDR3 has 14 residues. Trimming shortened V by 5 bases and J by 0 bases, and 10 bases separated the two germline ends.

The rearrangement uses TRBV19 and TRBJ1-1; D is perhaps TRBD1 (6 bases). The CDR3 has 14 residues. The germline V and J ends were trimmed by 7 bases and 0 bases, with 12 bases remaining between them. The germline V gene encodes CDR1 LNHDA and CDR2 SQIVND (reference sequence). As DNA, the CDR3 is TGTGCCAGTAACAGGGACCTGATGAACACTGAAGCTTTCTTT. This codes for CASNRDLMNTEAFF.

The chain couples TRBV19 to TRBJ2-2, with 7 bases matching TRBD2. Per germline, CDR1 LNHDA and CDR2 SQIVND (reference sequence). J was trimmed by 0 bases and V by 4 bases; bases with no gene match: 2. The CDR3 length is 15 residues. The CDR3 DNA sequence: TGTGCCAGTAGTAGTCTAGCGGCGAACACCGGGGAGCTGTTTTTT. Translation gives CASSSLAANTGELFF.

This chain joins TRBV14 and TRBJ1-2; no definite D call. The germline V and J ends were trimmed by 0 bases and 7 bases, with 12 bases remaining between them. This CDR3 spans 14 amino acids. Germline CDR1 and CDR2: SGHDN and FVKESK. The CDR3 DNA reads as TGTGCCAGCAGCCAAGATAGGGAGGAACTTGGCTACACCTTC. It encodes CASSQDREELGYTF. The variable domain in full, with the rest retrieved from reference TRBV14 and TRBJ1-2, is EAGVTQFPSHSVIEKGQTVTLRCDPISGHDNLYWYRRVMGKEIKFLLHFVKESKQDESGMPNNRFLAERTGGTYSTLKVQPAELEDSGVYFCASSQDREELGYTFGSGTRLTVV.

The sample holds a few counts of this clone. The chain is built from TRBV7-2 and TRBJ1-2, with a tentative D call TRBD1 (5 bases). From germline, CDR1 is SGHTA and CDR2 FQGNSA. V was pared by 1 base and J by 4 bases, with 13 bases between. The CDR3 consists of 15 residues. DNA of the CDR3: TGTGCCAGCAGCTTAGGCCCTGACAGTGGCTATGGCTACACCTTC. Translating gives CASSLGPDSGYGYTF.

This chain uses TRBV27 with TRBJ1-4; D gene uncertain. With 10 bases removed from V and 5 bases from J, the gap between germline ends came to 14 bases. There are 13 residues in the CDR3. In germline, CDR1 is MNHEY, CDR2 SMNVEV (reference sequence). The CDR3 loop reads CATALERNEKLFF. In DNA, the CDR3 is TGTGCCACCGCTCTAGAAAGGAATGAAAAACTGTTTTTT. Together with reference TRBV27 and TRBJ1-4, the CDR3 gives the full variable domain: EAQVTQNPRYLITVTGKKLTVTCSQNMNHEYMSWYRQDPGLGLRQIYYSMNVEVTDKGDVPEGYKVSRKEKRNFPLILESPSPNQTSLYFCATALERNEKLFFGSGTQLSVL.

The chain links TRBV7-9 to TRBJ1-1; 9 bases line up with TRBD1. Trimming at V came to 1 base and at J to 3 bases, leaving 6 bases not matched to a gene. The V gene's germline CDR1 is SEHNR and CDR2 FQNEAQ (reference sequence). The length of the CDR3 is 16 residues. The CDR3 coding sequence is TGTGCCAGCAGCTTAGGCCCCCGGGACAGGGACACTGAAGCTTTCTTT. This encodes CASSLGPRDRDTEAFF.

The V and J genes are TRBV27 and TRBJ2-1, with D perhaps matching TRBD2 (5 bases). Trimming removed 4 bases at V and 9 bases at J, with 16 bases between. The germline V gene encodes CDR1 MNHEY and CDR2 SMNVEV (reference sequence). This CDR3 has 14 residues. This chain's CDR3 is CASSYVGGRPEQFF. In nucleotides, the CDR3 is TGTGCCAGCAGTTATGTTGGCGGGCGGCCTGAGCAGTTCTTC.

The chain has TRBV4-3 and TRBJ2-1; no clear D gene. The CDR3 is 14 residues long. Germline CDR1 LGHNA, CDR2 YSLEER. The V end lost 4 bases, the J end lost 9 bases, and 16 bases lay between the germline ends. DNA of the CDR3: TGCGCCAGCAGCCGATCGGTGCAATCGGCTGAGCAGTTCTTC. It translates to CASSRSVQSAEQFF.

The chain joins TRBV4-3 to TRBJ2-3; 7 nucleotides line up with TRBD2. V lost 2 bases, J lost 7 bases, and 6 bases stayed unmatched. There are 14 residues in the CDR3. Germline V CDR1 and CDR2: LGHNA, YSLEER. The CDR3 DNA reads as TGCGCCAGCAGCCAATCACAAGCGGGGAATACGCAGTATTTT. Its translation: CASSQSQAGNTQYF.

This clone has a handful of counts. The chain uses TRBV16 and TRBJ1-1, with a possible D match to TRBD1 (5 bases). Trimming removed 3 bases at V and 6 bases at J, with 11 bases between. CDR1 and CDR2 from the germline V gene are KGHSY and FQNENV. CDR3 length: 13 residues. The CDR3 sequence: CASSQEGKAEAFF. The DNA for the CDR3 is TGTGCCAGCAGCCAGGAGGGGAAGGCTGAAGCTTTCTTT.

This chain links TRBV27 with TRBJ2-3; D is uncertain. Germline-derived CDR1 and CDR2 are MNHEY and SMNVEV (reference sequence). Trimming shortened V by 7 bases and J by 2 bases, and 10 bases separated the two germline ends. The CDR3 has 13 residues. CDR3 loop: CASTGPFTDTQYF. The DNA for the CDR3 is TGTGCCAGCACTGGGCCATTCACAGATACGCAGTATTTT.

The chain couples TRBV3-1 (or the pseudogene TRBV3-2) to TRBJ2-2; weak D call: TRBD2 (5 bases). CDR3 size: 14 residues. Germline CDR1 and CDR2: LGHDT and YNNKEL (reference sequence). V lost 6 bases to trimming and J lost 5 bases, with 13 bases between them. CDR3 loop: CASRSFGETGELFF. CDR3 nucleotides: TGTGCCAGCAGATCTTTCGGGGAAACCGGGGAGCTGTTTTTT.

The chain is built from TRBV28 and TRBJ1-5, with TRBD1 matching 8 bases. Per the germline V gene, CDR1 is MDHEN and CDR2 is SYDVKM. J gave up 3 bases and V 6 bases, and 4 bases lay outside the gene matches. CDR3 length equals 14 residues. For the CDR3, the DNA is TGTGCCAGCAGGGGACAGGTTCACAATCAGCCCCAGCATTTT. Translation: CASRGQVHNQPQHF.

This clone was seen once. V gene TRBV28 combines with J gene TRBJ1-5; TRBD1 aligns across 7 bases. The germline gives CDR1 MDHEN, CDR2 SYDVKM. The length of the CDR3 is 16 residues. V dropped 2 bases and J dropped 4; count of bases not matched to a gene: 8. The CDR3 reads CASSLAPGGQNQPQHF. DNA of the CDR3: TGTGCCAGCAGTTTAGCCCCAGGGGGACAGAATCAGCCCCAGCATTTT.

The rearrangement joins TRBV21-1 to TRBJ2-3; TRBD2 reflects the table's D call only, with no check against the DNA. TRBV21-1 is a recognized pseudogene. The CDR3 is made up of 17 amino acids. The DNA for the CDR3 is TGTGCCAGCAGCAAACCGAGACTAGCGACTAACACAGATACGCAGTATTTT. Translating it yields CASSKPRLATNTDTQYF.